One sample yielded the 17 T cell receptor beta chains listed below, sequenced in a study of Ad26.COV2.S vaccination and SARS-CoV-2 variants. Treatment meaning: 15 to 20 received Ad26.COV2.S at low or high dose, single or two shots; about 5 received placebo; per-sample allocation not given. Sampling happened 63 days after the first vaccine or placebo injection. The protocol was immunoSEQ multiplex PCR, while the TCRdb copy is restricted to in-frame clones and leaves out a portion. This sample has 350,000 to 500,000 clones; around 91% occur once, and the top ten carry more than 3.5%. This specimen consisted of peripheral blood, obtained in a trial of Ad26.COV2.S vaccine versus placebo. These TCRs come from a person between 18 and 65 years old who received the Ad26.COV2.S COVID-19 vaccine or a placebo.

The J gene is TRBJ2-1, the V gene TRBV25-1; D unclear. Trimming left V 9 bases short and J 7 bases short, with 19 bases between. The CDR3 consists of 14 residues. The germline V gene encodes CDR1 MGHDK and CDR2 SYGVNS. Here the CDR3 DNA reads TGTGCCAGTCAACGCTGGCCGCTCGGGAATGAGCAGTTCTTC. It encodes CASQRWPLGNEQFF.

The V call is TRBV11-2, the J call TRBJ2-1; 11 positions match TRBD2. CDR3 length equals 17 residues. J was trimmed by 4 bases and V by 8 bases; bases with no gene match: 13. Germline V lookup: CDR1 SGHAT, CDR2 FQNNGV. This CDR3 reads CASGLVAGGLPYNEQFF. Written as DNA, the CDR3 is TGTGCCAGCGGATTAGTAGCGGGAGGGCTTCCGTACAATGAGCAGTTCTTC.

This chain links TRBV5-5 with TRBJ2-3, with TRBD2 matching 13 bases. The CDR3 sequence is 18 residues long. With 0 bases clipped from V and 4 bases from J, the junction kept 8 bases outside the gene matches. From germline, CDR1 is SGHKS and CDR2 YYEKEE (reference sequence). CDR3 sequence (DNA): TGTGCCAGCAGCTTGGTACTAGCGGGAGGGTCTCGGGCAGATACGCAGTATTTT. This encodes CASSLVLAGGSRADTQYF.

V usage is TRBV28 and J usage is TRBJ2-5; 10 bases are a match to TRBD2. J gave up 2 bases and V 9 bases, and 12 bases lay outside the gene matches. CDR1 MDHEN and CDR2 SYDVKM come from the germline V gene. CDR3 length equals 16 residues. The CDR3 spells CASEASGSTIQETQYF. The CDR3 nucleotides read TGTGCCAGTGAGGCTAGCGGGAGCACAATACAAGAGACCCAGTACTTC.

For the CDR3, the DNA is TGTGCCAGCTCACCAGTTGTTTGGAGCGGGAGCCCCGGGGAGCTGTTTTTT. Its translation: CASSPVVWSGSPGELFF. V usage is TRBV18 and J usage is TRBJ2-2; 8 nucleotides align to TRBD2. Germline V gene sequence: CDR1 KGHSH, CDR2 LQKENI. V shed 2 bases and J 6 bases; nucleotides not matched to a gene: 11. There are 17 residues in the CDR3.

CDR3 sequence reads: CASSPGTGEYEQYF. DNA of the CDR3: TGTGCCAGCTCACCAGGGACAGGGGAGTACGAGCAGTACTTC. The gene calls are TRBV18 and TRBJ2-7, with 10 bases aligning to TRBD1. The trim removed 2 bases at V and 4 bases at J, leaving 2 bases unmatched. Germline V CDR1 and CDR2: KGHSH, LQKENI. The CDR3 contains 14 residues.

In regard to this clone: Other DNA sequences in the same sample also yield this CDR3. J is TRBJ1-1 and V is TRBV7-3; no clear D gene. Trimming left V 2 bases short and J 1 base short, with 8 bases between. Germline-derived CDR1 and CDR2 are SGHTA and FQGTGA. The CDR3 spans 14 residues. In nucleotides, the CDR3 is TGTGCCAGCAGCTTAGGGCAAGCGAACACTGAAGCTTTCTTT. It specifies CASSLGQANTEAFF.

The CDR3 DNA sequence: TGTGCCAGCAGCACGAATGAGTGGGACAGGGGGGCGCCTGCCCTTTCGTACGAGCAGTACTTC. It is translated as CASSTNEWDRGAPALSYEQYF. The V call is TRBV28, the J call TRBJ2-7, with 11 bases matching TRBD1. Per germline, CDR1 MDHEN and CDR2 SYDVKM. With V trimmed by 6 bases and J by 4 bases, 26 bases remained unmatched. CDR3 length: 21 amino acids.

The V gene is TRBV9, the J gene TRBJ2-2; 7 nucleotides line up with TRBD2. This CDR3 region has 16 residues. The V and J ends lost 0 bases and 1 base, in that order; junction bases with no gene match: 3. The germline V gene encodes CDR1 SGDLS and CDR2 YYNGEE. CDR3 nucleotides: TGTGCCAGCAGCGTAGCTCCTAGCGGGAACACCGGGGAGCTGTTTTTT. Its protein product is CASSVAPSGNTGELFF. The full variable domain, in which reference TRBV9 and TRBJ2-2 provide the parts outside the CDR3, is DSGVTQTPKHLITATGQRVTLRCSPRSGDLSVYWYQQSLDQGLQFLIQYYNGEERAKGNILERFSAQQFPDLHSELNLSSLELGDSALYFCASSVAPSGNTGELFFGEGSRLTVL.

The table lists this clone with a few counts. The chain employs TRBV7-9 and TRBJ2-4, with 7 bases fitting TRBD1. The CDR3 has 14 residues. After removal of 1 base from V and 7 bases from J, the junction contained 4 bases not matched to a gene. Germline assignment: CDR1 SEHNR and CDR2 FQNEAQ (reference sequence). The CDR3 spells CASSLVRDSNIQYF. The CDR3 bases are TGTGCCAGCAGCTTAGTACGGGACAGTAACATTCAGTACTTC.

The CDR3 nucleotides read TGTGCCACCAGCCTTTCTAGCGGGCGGTACAATGAGCAGTTCTTC. Translated: CATSLSSGRYNEQFF. The rearrangement joins TRBV15 to TRBJ2-1; 8 nucleotides agree with TRBD2. The CDR3 contains 15 residues. The ends lost 5 bases at V and 4 bases at J; junction bases unmatched: 7. CDR1 is LNHNV, CDR2 YYDKDF, per germline (reference sequence).

The rearrangement joins TRBV7-2 to TRBJ2-7, with D perhaps matching TRBD2 (6 bases). V was trimmed by 4 bases and J by 3 bases, leaving 13 bases between them. This CDR3 is 14 amino acids long. Per germline, CDR1 SGHTA and CDR2 FQGNSA. The CDR3 here is CASSYSGSNYEQYF. CDR3 in DNA: TGTGCCAGCAGCTACAGCGGGTCCAACTACGAGCAGTACTTC.

V and J are TRBV5-4 and TRBJ1-3; D gene uncertain. In germline, CDR1 is SGHNT, CDR2 YYREEE (reference sequence). The CDR3 totals 13 residues. V was clipped by 5 bases and J by 3 bases, with 9 bases between them. The CDR3, as DNA: TGTGCCAGCAGACCTCCAGGTGGAAACACCATATATTTT. Its protein is CASRPPGGNTIYF. Full variable domain (remainder filled in from reference TRBV5-4 and TRBJ1-3): ETGVTQSPTHLIKTRGQQVTLRCSSQSGHNTVSWYQQALGQGPQFIFQYYREEENGRGNFPPRFSGLQFPNYSSELNVNALELDDSALYLCASRPPGGNTIYFGEGSWLTVV.

The V gene is TRBV19, the J gene TRBJ1-2; 7 nucleotides agree with TRBD1. CDR3 length: 14 amino acids. Germline assignment: CDR1 LNHDA and CDR2 SQIVND (reference sequence). The ends lost 6 bases at V and 1 base at J; junction bases unmatched: 5. For the CDR3, the DNA is TGTGCCAGTAGAACAGGGGCTGGTAACTATGGCTACACCTTC. Protein product: CASRTGAGNYGYTF.

The chain joins TRBV11-3 to TRBJ2-1; a possible D gene is TRBD2 (6 bases). The germline gives CDR1 SGHNT, CDR2 YENEEA. The CDR3 has 14 amino acids. V lost 1 base and J 7 bases, leaving 11 bases between the germline ends. CDR3 in DNA: TGTGCCAGCAGCTTAGCGGGAGTGGAAAATGAGCAGTTCTTC. Residues: CASSLAGVENEQFF.

V gene TRBV5-4 combines with J gene TRBJ2-5; a weak D match, TRBD2 (5 bases). From germline, CDR1 is SGHNT and CDR2 YYREEE (reference sequence). The CDR3 has 13 amino acids. V lost 6 bases and J lost 1, with 10 bases in between. This CDR3 is CASTPSGQETQYF. The CDR3 DNA reads as TGTGCCAGCACCCCCAGCGGCCAAGAGACCCAGTACTTC.

The sample holds one count of this clone. The chain couples TRBV27 to TRBJ2-2, with a possible D match to TRBD1 (5 bases). CDR3 length: 14 residues. CDR1 and CDR2 from the germline V gene are MNHEY and SMNVEV (reference sequence). Trimming removed 7 bases from V and 1 base from J, with 10 bases in between. In DNA, the CDR3 is TGTGCCAGCACCTGGGGCCGGAACACCGGGGAGCTGTTTTTT. Its protein product is CASTWGRNTGELFF.